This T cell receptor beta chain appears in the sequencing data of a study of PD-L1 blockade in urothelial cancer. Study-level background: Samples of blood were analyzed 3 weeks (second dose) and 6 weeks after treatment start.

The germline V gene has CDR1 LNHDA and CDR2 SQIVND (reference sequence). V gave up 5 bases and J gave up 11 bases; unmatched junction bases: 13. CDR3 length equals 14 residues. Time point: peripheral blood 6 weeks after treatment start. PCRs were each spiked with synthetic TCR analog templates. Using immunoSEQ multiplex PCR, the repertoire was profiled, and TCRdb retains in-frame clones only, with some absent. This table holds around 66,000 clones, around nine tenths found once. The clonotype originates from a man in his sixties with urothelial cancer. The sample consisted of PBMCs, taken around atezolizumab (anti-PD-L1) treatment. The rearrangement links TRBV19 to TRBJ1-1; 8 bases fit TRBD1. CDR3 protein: CASSSGQALMEAFF. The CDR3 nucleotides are TGTGCCAGTAGTTCGGGACAGGCCCTTATGGAGGCTTTCTTT.